This T cell receptor beta chain was recovered during a study of cytomegalovirus exposure and HLA in healthy donors (TCRdb year 2017). Regarding the complete study: An earlier analysis of approximately 640 of the donors reported 250 to 350 Gb of sequence data and 120 million or so unique TCR beta sequences from about 179 million T cells. About 300 gigabases of sequencing data and tens of millions of unique TCR sequences were included in an early release covering several hundred HLA-typed donors. The genetic ancestry cluster associated with self-reported Caucasian donors included around 76% of the roughly 410 genotyped donors. The study aimed to test whether cataloging public T cell receptors could reveal signatures of past pathogen exposure. The study used immunosequencing to profile the T cell repertoires of some 600 subjects and linked those repertoires to cytomegalovirus serostatus. A separate validation cohort of some 130 different subjects was used in addition to the approximately 640-subject first cohort. To predict cytomegalovirus infection status, the study brought together high-throughput TCR immunosequencing, statistical association of individual TCRs with disease status, and machine learning. A later analysis re-examined previously published TCR beta repertoires from several hundred donors and added high-resolution HLA genotyping to investigate patterns of TCR occurrence. Rather than using new phenotypic data, the later analysis identified candidate immune exposures from TCR beta sequences and from how often those sequences occurred across donors. In an earlier analysis of 500 to 650 of the donors, high-throughput TCR beta sequencing was used to judge whether each TCR beta V gene segment behaved as functional or pseudogenic. Donor age, sex, ethnicity and CMV serostatus were compiled alongside the repertoire data. A later genetic analysis used genome-wide SNP genotypes for 398 of the 666 donors, treating that subset as a discovery cohort. All discovery cohort repertoires had been generated using a single sequencing platform. HLA typing included class I and class II loci at four-digit resolution. Typing coverage differed by locus: A, B, C, DRB1 and DQB1 were typed in roughly 629-630 donors, DQA1 in 500 to 550, DPA1 in approximately 610, and DPB1 in 472. Roughly five DR-DQ haplotypes were handled as single units for association and clustering because linkage in the cohort was strong. On average, around 230,000 unique TCR beta nucleotide sequences were sequenced per donor among 398 genotyped donors of the cohort, with about 17% of those sequences being non-productive.

V gives up 0 bases and J gives up 4 bases, and the segment between their germline ends measures 9 bases. CDR1 is given as MGHRA and CDR2 as YSYEKL, both from the germline V gene. The CDR3 measures 14 amino acids from cysteine to phenylalanine. The retained sequence is limited to the CDR3, 42 bases, with the frame set at the first base. This clone was detected only once. What antigen it recognizes has not been identified. Base qualities are not at hand, and no much larger clone is one base apart. The cohort comprised 710 or so healthy bone marrow donors. Cohort members were all nominally healthy when sampled, although unrecorded immune exposures were likely present. The donor was CMV seropositive and belonged to the group of around 300 seropositive cohort members. Each donor provided a peripheral blood sample, and peripheral blood mononuclear cells were used for TCR beta sequencing. Genomic DNA extraction from the blood cell samples was performed with the Qiagen DNeasy Blood Extraction Kit.

Broader findings and caveats from the paper: According to a later analysis, parvovirus B19, influenza, CMV and Epstein-Barr virus appeared linked to several top co-occurrence clusters. According to a later analysis, TCR association rates differed among HLA loci, with DRB1 alleles showing the most associated TCRs and HLA-C alleles showing the fewest. In an earlier analysis of about 540 of the donors, most TCR beta V segments were observed in productive rearrangements about 87% or about 30% of the time, broadly matching IMGT annotations. V-gene and J-gene trimming of TCR beta chains was associated with a missense DCLRE1C variant in a later genetic analysis, and the association was replicated in an independent cohort. A total of 164 TCR beta chains were listed by the study as associated with cytomegalovirus. Linkage disequilibrium might explain the correlated functional status among segregating V segments, but an unknown experimental factor could not be excluded. In a later analysis, HLA-associated TCR beta chains were found to be more clonally expanded and to have lower generation probabilities than equally common non-associated chains. Specific HLA alleles were associated with over 15,000 TCR beta sequences at a false discovery rate of 0.05 in a later analysis. CMV serostatus was the only immune exposure information available for the cohort. A few of the identified cytomegalovirus-associated TCR beta chains were confirmed in vitro to be specific for cytomegalovirus antigens. The sequencing pipeline was judged likely to have produced a cluster of highly shared sequence variants as a technical artifact. HLA typing was unavailable for some donors at each locus, so association tests used only the typed subset. In a later analysis, most CMV-associated TCR beta chains were found to appear HLA-restricted, with HLA associations seemingly driven largely by CMV exposure. A further reported finding was that TCR beta sequences accurately predicted the HLA-A and HLA-B alleles for most subjects in the first cohort. According to the authors, the approach could potentially be generalized to other disease states and immunological phenotypes. Some IMGT-functional V segments, including TRBV6-2 and TRBV6-3, could not be distinguished by the 87-base-pair reads and were therefore excluded. In a later genetic analysis, fewer N-insertions in productive TCRs were reported among donors in an Asian-associated ancestry cluster than the approximately 630-donor mean. Only TCR beta chains were sequenced in this cohort, and the absence of alpha or paired-chain data limited detectable features. While some public TCRs were present in many individuals, most TCR sequences turned up only very rarely across donors. Strong co-occurrence of HLA alleles, especially DR and DQ, made assigning TCR associations to individual alleles difficult. Because counts were too low, seventeen rarely observed V segments, including chromosome 9 orphons, were excluded from the earlier analysis of roughly 580 of the donors. Roughly uniform sequencing depth across donors was assumed in presence/absence analyses, although this assumption may not hold. Cytomegalovirus status was reported to be diagnosed by the classifier with high specificity and sensitivity in both the original and validation cohorts.

Receptor amplification or capture employed the immunoSEQ multiplex PCR assay. The multiplex PCR relied on a mix of 60 forward primers for TCR Vbeta segments and 13 reverse primers for TCR Jbeta segments. A multiplex PCR assay on genomic DNA amplified the CDR3 region of rearranged TCR beta genes. Amplified TCR beta libraries were sequenced as 87-base-pair reads on the Illumina HiSeq System. On the authors' methods: A later analysis counted some 80 million unique TCR beta chains across the 690 or so repertoires, and approximately 11 million of these chains were shared by at least two donors. To remove PCR and sequencing errors, raw reads were error-corrected and collapsed into unique sequences using a nearest-neighbor algorithm that merged closely related sequences. To assign V, D and J gene segments, CDR3 sequences were aligned to IMGT reference sequences. For a sequence to be retained, a match of at least six nucleotides was required to both a V gene segment and a J gene segment. Rearrangements were classified as productive when the CDR3 lacked stop codons and remained in frame with V and J, and all other rearrangements were classified as non-productive. Following IMGT convention, CDR3 was defined as the stretch from the second conserved V-encoded cysteine to the conserved J-encoded phenylalanine. In an earlier analysis of roughly 610 of the donors, sequences lacking an unambiguous match to a single V gene segment were excluded. In an earlier analysis of a few hundred of the donors, V segments were called functional above 56.7% productive rearrangements and were called segregating when the between-donor standard deviation exceeded 5%. To diagnose cytomegalovirus status from the catalog of TCR beta chain sequences, a statistical classification framework was built. V and J gene assignment, in a later analysis, came from comparing TCR nucleotide sequences with IMGT/GENE-DB human TR gene sequences. A later analysis assigned CDR3 sequences and most-parsimonious VDJ recombination scenarios with the TCRdist pipeline. In a later analysis, every TCR beta chain was defined by the combination of its CDR3 amino acid sequence and its V-gene family, and reads without a unique V-gene family were dropped. To address suspected cross-contamination and a sequencing artifact, a later analysis removed over 500 highly shared, low-generation-probability nucleotide sequences. In a later analysis, a clonal expansion index for each public chain was calculated from normalized within-repertoire ranks of inferred template counts. In a later analysis, generation probabilities were computed with a VDJ recombination model fitted to out-of-frame rearrangements, and the resulting probabilities were checked against IGoR. Hypergeometric tests were used in a later analysis to score TCR-TCR, TCR-HLA and TCR-CMV co-occurrence, with a repertoire-size bias correction applied to the TCR pairs. In a later analysis, false discovery rates were estimated by permuting HLA or CMV assignments 20 times. In a later analysis, co-occurring TCRs were grouped using DBSCAN, with TCRdist sequence similarity added in when clustering inside HLA-allele-positive subsets. Repertoires with fewer than 30,000 or more than 120,000 public chains, plus five repertoires with anomalous nucleotide sharing, were excluded from co-occurrence clustering. TCRdb carries this immuneACCESS record with in-frame sequences only. Its versions omit some clonotypes, under half of them owing to an unresolved V gene in the studies checked, with the rest unexplained. Clone size and the V and J calls come from that table; the DNA yielded D and trimming. The sample data list approximately 77,000 clones, and more than 65% of these were observed just once. About 12% of the sample comes from the top ten.

The sequenced sample consisted of PBMCs. The sequence was obtained from a male donor in good health and CMV-seropositive. Rearrangement joined TRBV4-1 to TRBJ1-1; the D gene is perhaps TRBD1, from 5 matching bases. Read as DNA, the sequence is TGCGCCAGCAGCCAAGATAGGGGCCGCACTGAAGCTTTCTTT. Its protein product is CASSQDRGRTEAFF.